This T cell receptor beta chain was found in a study of control samples from healthy donors and cancer patients. V was shortened by 5 bases and J by 4 bases, with 15 bases between the two germline ends. The germline gives CDR1 SEHNR, CDR2 FQNEAQ (reference sequence). The CDR3 totals 15 residues. TCRdb's copy holds only in-frame clones and misses some; the assay was immunoSEQ multiplex PCR. Counted here are 100,000 to 150,000 clones, more than 80% occurring once; the ten biggest clones make up around 2.5%. The chain links TRBV7-9 to TRBJ1-5, with D perhaps matching TRBD1 (5 bases). The sample comprised blood. This clonotype was sampled from a man in his forties or fifties in good health. The CDR3 DNA reads TGTGCCAGCAGCGAAGCAGGGTACCGGAATCAGCCCCAGCATTTT. Translating gives CASSEAGYRNQPQHF.